This is a list of T cell receptor beta chains from one sample in a study of blood T cell repertoires in COVID-19. Generated by immunoSEQ multiplex PCR, the TCRdb table keeps only in-frame clones and is missing some. Among about 480,000 clones, roughly 90% were seen once, and the ten largest hold roughly 1.9%. Material for sequencing was PBMCs or T cells enriched from blood (not recorded which). Receptors originate from a woman between 40 and 50 years old who had recovered from COVID-19. Each CDR3 is given with its conserved first and last residue. The D gene is left open where the match is weak. Where a row states a size, it is once, few, many or the class of an expanded clone; other rows omit it.

TRBV25-1,-,TRBJ1-1,-,CASSELTRFNREEAFF,TGTGCCAGCAGTGAATTAACCCGATTCAATCGGGAGGAAGCTTTCTTT
TRBV5-5,-,TRBJ2-7,-,CASSPGALKDEQYF,TGTGCCAGCAGCCCGGGAGCGCTCAAGGACGAGCAGTACTTC
TRBV7-2,TRBD1,TRBJ1-2,-,CASSLVGQVNGYTF,TGTGCCAGCAGCTTAGTGGGACAGGTGAATGGCTACACCTTC
TRBV4-1,TRBD2,TRBJ2-3,-,CASSPQGAGGTDTQYF,TGCGCCAGCAGCCCCCAGGGAGCGGGGGGCACAGATACGCAGTATTTT
TRBV5-6,TRBD1,TRBJ1-5,few,CASSRTGVGNQPQHF,TGTGCCAGCAGCCGGACAGGGGTTGGCAATCAGCCCCAGCATTTT
TRBV12-3/TRBV12-4,TRBD1,TRBJ1-2,once,CASSSDRDYGYTF,TGTGCCAGCAGTTCGGACAGGGACTATGGCTACACCTTC
TRBV27,-,TRBJ1-4,-,CASSFGGSEKLFF,TGTGCCAGCAGTTTTGGAGGTTCGGAAAAACTGTTTTTT
TRBV7-2,TRBD2,TRBJ2-7,-,CASRMSREGREQYF,TGTGCCAGCAGGATGTCCCGGGAGGGCCGGGAGCAGTACTTC
TRBV6-5,-,TRBJ1-5,-,CASRGRQAPEPQHF,TGTGCCAGCCGGGGTAGACAGGCGCCAGAGCCCCAGCATTTT
TRBV4-3,TRBD2,TRBJ2-1,-,CASSQPGLAGGVNEQFF,TGCGCCAGCAGCCAACCGGGACTAGCGGGAGGGGTCAATGAGCAGTTCTTC
TRBV27,TRBD2,TRBJ2-3,-,CASSPNAGARTDTQYF,TGTGCCAGCAGTCCCAACGCGGGAGCCCGCACAGATACGCAGTATTTT
TRBV27,-,TRBJ1-1,few,CASSFSPGLYTEAFF,TGTGCCAGCAGTTTTTCGCCAGGGCTATACACTGAAGCTTTCTTT
TRBV6-2/TRBV6-3,-,TRBJ1-4,-,CASSSGRSAGGYGKLFF,TGTGCCAGCAGTTCTGGCAGGTCGGCGGGCGGGTACGGAAAACTGTTTTTT
TRBV15,-,TRBJ2-7,-,CATSRDSTTYEQYF,TGTGCCACCAGCAGAGATAGCACAACCTACGAGCAGTACTTC
TRBV15,TRBD2,TRBJ2-1,-,CATSREREPYNEQFF,TGTGCCACCAGCAGAGAGCGGGAGCCCTACAATGAGCAGTTCTTC
TRBV27,TRBD1,TRBJ1-1,-,CASSFPTPLRDRGVWTEAFF,TGTGCCAGCAGTTTTCCCACGCCCCTCCGGGACAGGGGGGTTTGGACTGAAGCTTTCTTT
TRBV7-8,-,TRBJ1-4,-,CASSPGVSPNEKLFF,TGTGCCAGCAGCCCGGGTGTGAGTCCTAATGAAAAACTGTTTTTT
TRBV2,-,TRBJ2-2,-,CASKTGYTGELFF,TGTGCCAGCAAAACAGGGTATACGGGAGAGCTGTTTTTT
TRBV6-5,TRBD1,TRBJ1-2,-,CASTEHGQGGYTF,TGTGCCAGCACCGAACATGGACAGGGTGGCTACACCTTC
TRBV7-2,-,TRBJ1-1,once,CASSLREGSTEAFF,TGTGCCAGCAGCCTCAGGGAGGGCAGCACTGAAGCTTTCTTT
TRBV7-8,TRBD2,TRBJ2-2,-,CASSLRDYNTGELFF,TGTGCCAGCAGCCTCCGGGACTATAACACCGGGGAGCTGTTTTTT
TRBV6-5,-,TRBJ1-2,-,CASSYSRPPGNYGYTF,TGTGCCAGCAGTTACTCGCGGCCGCCAGGGAACTATGGCTACACCTTC
TRBV2,-,TRBJ1-4,-,CASNQETDEKLFF,TGTGCCAGCAACCAGGAAACGGATGAAAAACTGTTTTTT